Given below is one T cell receptor beta chain in context. There is no known antigen for this receptor. No base-level quality is on record; no much larger clone is a single base apart. The protocol used for the library was the immunoSEQ multiplex PCR assay. In TCRdb, the immuneACCESS table is reduced to in-frame sequences with V and J assigned. These tables do not hold every clone; where another copy was compared, an unresolved V gene accounts for under half, and the others remain unexplained. This sample has 65,000 to 100,000 clones in its table, and roughly 87% of those were observed once. The ten largest clones take up 0.75% to 0.95% of the sample. The source of the sample is a study of radiotherapy plus CTLA-4 blockade in lung cancer (dated by TCRdb to 2017 to 2018). Study-wide context: Objective responses were observed in about 17% of enrolled patients, and disease control was achieved in approximately 29%. Study-level results and caveats: Increased serum interferon-beta after radiation, together with early dynamic changes in blood T cell clones, were reported to be the strongest predictors of response. TCR clones derived from tumors expanded in peripheral blood after treatment with radiotherapy and ipilimumab.

The study evaluated CTLA-4 blockade (ipilimumab) given together with focal radiation therapy in patients who had chemo-refractory metastatic non-small-cell lung cancer. According to the germline V gene, CDR1 reads MDHEN and CDR2 reads SYDVKM. Trimming accounts for 3 bases at V and 3 bases at J, while the number of junction bases matched to no gene is 4. The CDR3 numbers 15 residues from cysteine through phenylalanine. Only CDR3 DNA is held: 45 bases, read in frame from base 1. The sample in question was peripheral blood, obtained from a patient treated with radiotherapy plus ipilimumab. The sequence is built from TRBV28 and TRBJ2-5, with 10 middle bases fitting TRBD1. This receptor was obtained from a human donor with non-small cell lung cancer who had stable disease on radiotherapy plus ipilimumab. CDR3 sequence: CASSLGQGLKETQYF. The nucleotide sequence is given as TGTGCCAGCAGTTTGGGACAGGGGTTGAAAGAGACCCAGTACTTC.